Below are 7 T cell receptor beta chains sequenced from a single sample in a study of T cell changes during pregnancy in multiple sclerosis. TCRdb keeps only in-frame clones here, not all; method: immunoSEQ multiplex PCR. The table lists tens of thousands of clones, around 92% of them singletons, with 5% to 6.5% in the top ten. The starting material was CD8+ T cells from peripheral blood mononuclear cells, obtained in the second trimester of pregnancy. The receptors derive from a female donor with multiple sclerosis, enrolled in a pregnancy study.

The V and J genes are TRBV7-2 and TRBJ1-1, with TRBD1 matching 10 bases. CDR1 is SGHTA, CDR2 FQGNSA, per germline. V dropped 0 bases and J dropped 3; count of bases not matched to a gene: 4. The CDR3 is 16 residues long. The CDR3 sequence is CASSLADRGRYTEAFF. CDR3 bases: TGTGCCAGCAGCTTAGCCGACAGGGGGCGTTACACTGAAGCTTTCTTT.

This clone showed up just a few times. This rearrangement joins TRBV6-1 to TRBJ2-7, with D maybe TRBD1 (5 bases). V lost 0 bases and J lost 2, with 14 bases in between. The CDR3 extends over 16 amino acids. From germline, CDR1 is MNHNS and CDR2 SASEGT. CDR3 bases: TGTGCCAGCAGTGAAGCAGATGGGGCAGGAACCTACGAGCAGTACTTC. Translated, it gives CASSEADGAGTYEQYF.

The chain combines TRBV29-1 with TRBJ2-3; 13 bases are shared with TRBD2. The J segment lost 2 bases and the V segment lost 1 base, leaving 18 bases of the junction unmatched. CDR1 SQVTM and CDR2 ANQGSEA come from the germline V gene. The CDR3 runs 21 residues. The CDR3 DNA is TGCAGCGTTGAAGGTCCGGATGTAGTGGAGACTAGCGGGGGGCTCACAGATACGCAGTATTTT. It encodes CSVEGPDVVETSGGLTDTQYF.

This chain uses TRBV30 with TRBJ1-2; possibly TRBD1 for D (5 bases). Per germline, CDR1 GTSNPN and CDR2 SVGIG (reference sequence). The CDR3 length is 15 residues. The germline V and J ends were trimmed by 2 bases and 3 bases, with 16 bases remaining between them. CDR3 sequence reads: CAWSLPGTLDYGYTF. Here the CDR3 DNA reads TGTGCCTGGAGTCTCCCCGGGACTCTTGACTATGGCTACACCTTC.

This rearrangement joins TRBV2 to TRBJ1-5; D might be TRBD1 (6 bases). This CDR3 is built from 15 residues. Trimming left V 4 bases short and J 2 bases short, with 12 bases between. Germline CDR1 reads SNHLY; CDR2 reads FYNNEI. The CDR3 loop reads CASSATGTGNQPQHF. The CDR3 DNA reads as TGTGCCAGCAGTGCTACAGGGACCGGCAATCAGCCCCAGCATTTT.

This chain uses TRBV4-2 with TRBJ2-5; 10 bases agree with TRBD2. Germline V gene sequence: CDR1 LGHNA, CDR2 YNFKEQ. The CDR3 is 16 residues long. Trimming took 3 bases from V and 4 from J; bases not matched to a gene: 8. CDR3 in DNA: TGTGCCAGCAGCCAGGTGCGGGAGCGGGGGGGAGAGACCCAGTACTTC. It is translated as CASSQVRERGGETQYF.

The chain links TRBV18 to TRBJ1-1; TRBD1 matches 8 bases. The CDR3 spans 20 residues. Per germline, CDR1 KGHSH and CDR2 LQKENI. J lost 1 base, V lost 1 base, and 17 bases had no gene match. The CDR3 here is CASSPRPTGTGDEKNTEAFF. The CDR3 region has the DNA TGTGCCAGCTCACCACGGCCGACCGGGACAGGAGATGAGAAGAACACTGAAGCTTTCTTT.